Given below is one TCR beta chain in context. The clone's antigen remains unknown. No qualities accompany the bases; no much larger clone lies one base away. These data come from a study of T-cell reconstitution after alpha-beta-depleted transplantation in children (dated by TCRdb to the mid-2010s). Looking at the study overall: The study quantitatively tracked T-cell immune reconstitution after TCRalphabeta/CD19-depleted allogeneic hematopoietic cell transplantation in children using TCR repertoire profiling. Findings and caveats that apply to the study as a whole: The apparently early alphabetaT-cell count recovery about two months after transplant was reportedly dependent on only several hundred rapidly expanded clones derived from non-depleted graft cells. The high TCRbeta diversity at day 60 in some patients was ascribed to recipient T cells and intrathymic progenitors that had survived conditioning. Over the following months the frequencies of hyperexpanded clones went down, and after one year T-cell counts and TCRbeta diversity were mostly credited to newly produced T cells.

The library was produced with PCR. The run used an Illumina HiSeq 2500. TCR libraries were prepared with molecular barcoding, using unique molecular identifiers to normalize TCRbeta repertoire quantification. TCRdb trimmed the raw reads at Q25, called clones with MiXCR and kept productive beta chains. For every CDR3 protein sequence, its rows merge into one entry that carries the most common genes and DNA. This sample holds some 260,000 distinct CDR3 sequences; 20% to 30% were observed only once. The ten largest clones add up to more than 4.5% of the sample. The CDR3 starts with the cysteine, ends with the phenylalanine, and has 15 residues. Solely the CDR3 DNA is kept, with 45 bases framed from the first base. Interpreted using the paper, the treatment or condition label stands for: allogeneic hematopoietic cell transplantation with graft depleted of TCRalphabeta T cells and CD19 B cells. TCRalphabeta/CD19-depleted allogeneic hematopoietic cell grafts were given to the transplant recipients, all of whom were children.

The receptor's source is a female patient aged 2-9 years who had a stem cell transplant for congenital amegakaryocytic thrombocytopenia, so the T cells may come from the graft donor. This chain is built from TRBV21-1 and TRBJ1-2; the table's TRBD1 call for D was not verified on the DNA. TRBV21-1 is a pseudogene. This specimen was PBMCs, mostly from graft donor cells, taken 360 days after TCRalphabeta/CD19-depleted stem cell transplant. The DNA sequence is as follows: TGTGCCAGCAGCAACGAACTCAGGGGGTCCTACCCCTACACCTTC. This codes for CASSNELRGSYPYTF.